These 6 T cell receptor beta chains share one sample of origin, sequenced in a study of cytomegalovirus exposure and HLA in healthy donors. Amplification used 60 Vbeta primers and 13 Jbeta primers. Profiling relied on immunoSEQ multiplex PCR, and the TCRdb table lists in-frame clones only, not all of them. Seen here are 85,000 to 130,000 clones, about 70% observed once, and the top ten hold around 6.4%. The sequenced sample consisted of PBMCs. The receptors were sampled from a woman in her fifties or sixties in good health and CMV-seropositive.

V gene TRBV4-2 combines with J gene TRBJ1-2; D gene uncertain. The germline CDR1 and CDR2 sequences are LGHNA and YNFKEQ. V lost 0 bases and J lost 2, with 10 bases in between. This CDR3 has 15 residues. CDR3 residues: CASSQETTVNYGYTF. The CDR3 DNA sequence: TGTGCCAGCAGCCAAGAGACTACAGTCAACTATGGCTACACCTTC.

Here the CDR3 reads CASSFSTAGNTIYF. In DNA form, the CDR3 reads TGTGCCAGCAGCTTCTCTACAGCTGGAAACACCATATATTTT. This chain links TRBV5-4 with TRBJ1-3, with D hard to call. CDR3 length equals 14 residues. Trimming pared 2 bases from V and 2 bases from J, leaving 8 bases between. Germline lookup yields CDR1 SGHNT and CDR2 YYREEE (reference sequence).

This rearrangement joins TRBV6-6 to TRBJ2-3; 11 nucleotides agree with TRBD2. The CDR3 runs 15 residues. Per germline, CDR1 MNHNY and CDR2 SVGAGI (reference sequence). J was trimmed by 2 bases and V by 8 bases; bases with no gene match: 6. CDR3 nucleotides: TGTGCCAGCGCTATAGCGGGGGGGTTCACAGATACGCAGTATTTT. This sequence encodes CASAIAGGFTDTQYF.

This chain uses TRBV1 with TRBJ2-1; the table's D call TRBD2 went unverified against the DNA. TRBV1 is a pseudogene. This CDR3 comprises 18 residues. The CDR3 nucleotides read TGCACCAGCAGCCAAGGGAGGTGCAGCGGGCCACTTCGGAATGAGCAGTTCTTC. Translating gives CTSSQGRCSGPLRNEQFF.

This chain links TRBV9 with TRBJ1-2; D may be TRBD1 (5 bases). The V end was cut by 3 bases, the J end by 8 bases, with 8 bases between. The CDR3 has 11 amino acids. Germline V gene data show CDR1 as SGDLS and CDR2 as YYNGEE. The CDR3, as DNA: TGTGCCAGCAGCGCAGGGTCCGGCTACACCTTC. This gives the protein CASSAGSGYTF.

The V and J genes are TRBV5-6 and TRBJ1-6; 7 bases map to TRBD1. Germline CDR1 is SGHDT and CDR2 is YYEEEE. Germline trimming cut 3 bases from V and 7 bases from J; bases unmatched to any gene: 4. The CDR3 covers 14 residues. Here the CDR3 reads CASSSGQINSPLHF. The CDR3 DNA follows: TGTGCCAGCAGCTCGGGACAGATAAATTCACCCCTCCACTTT.